A single sample gave rise to the 14 T cell receptor beta chains below, sequenced in a study of T cells in Graves' hyperthyroidism and ophthalmopathy. Using RNA transcripts as the source, TCR beta CDR3 regions were amplified. HTBI primers were the set used in a first-round RT-PCR of the TCR CDR3. TCRdb recomputed calls from the multiplex PCR reads with MiXCR, one row per CDR3 protein. The repertoire holds 450,000 to 700,000 distinct CDR3 sequences, with approximately 44% as singletons. Sample: peripheral blood or thyroid tissue (not recorded which). These receptors all stem from an adult woman with Graves' disease, either hyperthyroidism or ophthalmopathy (not recorded which).

This clonotype showed up many times. The chain joins TRBV7-9 to TRBJ2-7; perhaps TRBD1 as D (6 bases). CDR3 size: 15 residues. The germline CDR1 and CDR2 sequences are SEHNR and FQNEAQ (reference sequence). The V end lost 5 bases, the J end lost 5 bases, and 19 bases lay between the germline ends. Written as DNA, the CDR3 is TGTGCCAGCAGCGCACTTTTACAGGGAGCCCACGAGCAGTACTTC. Its protein is CASSALLQGAHEQYF.

The rearrangement joins TRBV11-2 to TRBJ1-4, with D maybe TRBD1 (5 bases). Germline CDR1 reads SGHAT; CDR2 reads FQNNGV. V lost 2 bases to trimming and J lost 11 bases, with 15 bases between them. The CDR3 length is 14 residues. The DNA for the CDR3 is TGTGCCAGCAGCTTACCACCTCCGGGGACGAAACTGTTTTTT. Amino acid sequence: CASSLPPPGTKLFF.

V is TRBV5-1 and J is TRBJ2-6, with 8 bases lining up with TRBD1. The CDR3 sequence is 18 residues long. Germline CDR1 reads SGHRS; CDR2 reads YFSETQ. The ends lost 0 bases at V and 1 base at J; junction bases unmatched: 6. The CDR3 is CASSLVGTGVSGANVLTF. As DNA, the CDR3 is TGCGCCAGCAGCTTGGTTGGGACAGGCGTATCTGGGGCCAACGTCCTGACTTTC.

The rearrangement links TRBV5-1 to TRBJ2-2; D possibly corresponds to TRBD1 (7 bases). The CDR3 has 11 amino acids. Germline CDR1 and CDR2: SGHRS and YFSETQ. Trimming removed 3 bases at V and 16 bases at J, with 13 bases between. The DNA of the CDR3 is TGCGCCAGCAGCTCGTCAGGGGGGCGGTTTTTT. It is translated as CASSSSGGRFF.

The sample holds many counts of this clonotype. In DNA form, the CDR3 reads TGTGCCAGCAGTTCCGGCAGTTCGAACACTGAAGCTTTCTTT. Encoded protein: CASSSGSSNTEAFF. This chain connects TRBV12-3 or TRBV12-4 to TRBJ1-1; D is unclear. CDR3 length: 14 residues. Between the trimmed V and J ends, which lost 4 bases and 1 base, there was a span of 10 bases.

This clonotype was seen a handful of times. The chain is built from TRBV29-1 and TRBJ2-7; 8 bases are a match to TRBD2. Germline trimming cut 3 bases from V and 0 bases from J; bases unmatched to any gene: 13. The CDR3 is made up of 17 amino acids. Germline V gene sequence: CDR1 SQVTM, CDR2 ANQGSEA. The CDR3 is CSVDGLAGARSSYEQYF. CDR3 sequence (DNA): TGCAGCGTTGACGGGCTAGCGGGCGCCAGGAGCTCCTACGAGCAGTACTTC.

A few counts support this clonotype. The gene calls are TRBV29-1 and TRBJ2-3; D possibly corresponds to TRBD1 (5 bases). Germline V lookup: CDR1 SQVTM, CDR2 ANQGSEA. This CDR3 is built from 12 residues. Trimming removed 8 bases from V and 1 base from J, with 10 bases in between. Here the CDR3 reads CSPLTGTDTQYF. CDR3 coding DNA: TGCAGCCCCTTGACAGGCACAGATACGCAGTATTTT.

Concerning this clonotype: A much larger clonotype is one base distant, so this may be a read error. The chain employs TRBV30 and TRBJ2-5; D is uncertain. Trimming took off 5 bases at V and 0 bases at J, with 7 bases between the two ends. The CDR3 has 12 residues. From germline, CDR1 is GTSNPN and CDR2 SVGIG (reference sequence). The CDR3 sequence is CAWGVYQETQYF. CDR3 nucleotides: TGTGCCTGGGGGGTCTACCAAGAGACCCAGTACTTC.

The rearrangement joins TRBV5-1 to TRBJ2-7; no definite D call. The CDR3 is 12 amino acids. Germline-derived CDR1 and CDR2 are SGHRS and YFSETQ. V lost 1 base and J 7 bases, leaving 9 bases between the germline ends. Written as DNA, the CDR3 is TGCGCCAGCAGCTTGAGTTTCAATGAGCAGTACTTC. Translation gives CASSLSFNEQYF.

There are many counts of this clonotype. The rearrangement uses TRBV20-1 and TRBJ1-1; tentative D call: TRBD1 (5 bases). The CDR3 is 13 residues long. Per the germline V gene, CDR1 is DFQATT and CDR2 is SNEGSKA (reference sequence). V shed 6 bases and J shed 1 base, with 12 bases lying between them. The CDR3 DNA reads TGCAGTGCAACTGCCCAGGGGAACACTGAAGCTTTCTTT. Translated: CSATAQGNTEAFF.

V is TRBV7-7 and J is TRBJ2-5; possible D gene TRBD1, 5 bases. The germline V gene encodes CDR1 SSHAT and CDR2 FNYEAQ (reference sequence). The CDR3 covers 12 residues. Trimming took 10 bases from V and 1 from J, leaving 10 bases between them. The CDR3 DNA follows: TGTGCCATCAGTGACAGCCAAGAGACCCAGTACTTC. Its protein product is CAISDSQETQYF.

As regards this clonotype: An end of the junction differs from the germline gene, which may be a read error. CDR3 residues: CASYGFPRTGELYF. In DNA form, the CDR3 reads TGTGCCAGCTATGGATTCCCACGCACCGGGGAGCTGTACTTC. V gene TRBV2 combines with J gene TRBJ2-7; the D gene is possibly TRBD2 (5 bases). This CDR3 region has 14 residues. Per germline, CDR1 SNHLY and CDR2 FYNNEI.

The chain carries TRBV29-1 and TRBJ1-2; 8 bases align to TRBD1. This CDR3 spans 12 amino acids. Germline CDR1 SQVTM, CDR2 ANQGSEA. V dropped 6 bases and J dropped 8; count of bases not matched to a gene: 8. CDR3 coding DNA: TGCAGCGTCCGCAAGCGGACAGGGGGCTACACCTTC. Its translation: CSVRKRTGGYTF.

The J gene is TRBJ1-1, the V gene TRBV18, with 10 positions matching TRBD1. Trimming removed 1 base from V and 10 bases from J; junction bases left unmatched: 6. Looked up from germline, CDR1 is KGHSH and CDR2 is LQKENI. The CDR3 runs 14 residues. Here the CDR3 reads CASSPQRGQGLAFF. CDR3 nucleotide sequence: TGTGCCAGCTCACCACAGAGGGGACAGGGGCTAGCTTTCTTT.